Listed here are 25 T cell receptor beta chains from one sample, sequenced in a study of blood T cell repertoires in COVID-19. TCRdb's copy holds only in-frame clones and misses some; the assay was immunoSEQ multiplex PCR. The sample consists of approximately 60,000 clones, around 87% of them appearing once. The sequencing sample was made of peripheral blood. All receptors derive from an elderly woman with COVID-19, enrolled during active disease.

The V and J genes are TRBV30 and TRBJ1-1; no firm D call. Looked up from germline, CDR1 is GTSNPN and CDR2 is SVGIG (reference sequence). This CDR3 comprises 14 residues. With 0 bases removed from V and 7 bases from J, the gap between germline ends came to 15 bases. CDR3 DNA sequence: TGTGCCTGGAGTGTACTTGTATTGTCCATTGAAGCTTTCTTT. Translating it yields CAWSVLVLSIEAFF.

The chain couples TRBV5-5 to TRBJ2-7, with a weak D call TRBD1 (6 bases). The length of the CDR3 is 14 residues. Between the trimmed V and J ends, which lost 0 bases and 3 bases, there was a span of 10 bases. Germline loops: CDR1 SGHKS, CDR2 YYEKEE (reference sequence). As DNA, the CDR3 is TGTGCCAGCAGCTTGGACAGGGCGGACTACGAGCAGTACTTC. The encoded protein is CASSLDRADYEQYF.

The V call is TRBV30, the J call TRBJ1-1; D ambiguous. The CDR3 has 12 residues. Trimming cost V 4 bases and J 4 bases, with 10 bases left between them. The germline CDR1 and CDR2 sequences are GTSNPN and SVGIG (reference sequence). The CDR3, as DNA: TGTGCCTGGATAAGGAGGAGCACTGAAGCTTTCTTT. This sequence encodes CAWIRRSTEAFF.

The chain uses TRBV4-1 and TRBJ2-5; TRBD2 might be the D (5 bases). This CDR3 contains 15 residues. The V gene's germline CDR1 is MGHRA and CDR2 YSYEKL. Between the trimmed V and J ends, which lost 3 bases and 2 bases, there was a span of 13 bases. The CDR3 loop reads CASSQPEGLQETQYF. CDR3 sequence (DNA): TGCGCCAGCAGCCAGCCAGAGGGCCTGCAAGAGACCCAGTACTTC.

The chain has TRBV29-1 and TRBJ1-2; D unclear. This CDR3 comprises 12 residues. Trimming stripped 7 bases from V and 1 base from J, with 10 bases between. CDR1 is SQVTM, CDR2 ANQGSEA, per germline. Here the CDR3 DNA reads TGCAGCGCTGGCAATCTTAACTATGGCTACACCTTC. Translated: CSAGNLNYGYTF.

The CDR3 here is CASSLNMWNTEAFF. As DNA, the CDR3 is TGCGCCAGCAGCTTAAACATGTGGAACACTGAAGCTTTCTTT. The chain couples TRBV5-1 to TRBJ1-1; D uncertain. Trimming cost V 2 bases and J 1 base, with 9 bases left between them. The CDR3 runs to 14 residues. Looked up from germline, CDR1 is SGHRS and CDR2 is YFSETQ. The whole variable domain, remainder taken from reference TRBV5-1 and TRBJ1-1, is KAGVTQTPRYLIKTRGQQVTLSCSPISGHRSVSWYQQTPGQGLQFLFEYFSETQRNKGNFPGRFSGRQFSNSRSEMNVSTLELGDSALYLCASSLNMWNTEAFFGQGTRLTVV.

This clone was observed once. The rearrangement links TRBV3-1 (or the pseudogene TRBV3-2) to TRBJ2-1, with 11 nucleotides matching TRBD2. Germline loops: CDR1 LGHDT, CDR2 YNNKEL (reference sequence). Trimming cost V 2 bases and J 3 bases; bases outside gene matches: 6. The CDR3 contains 17 residues. CDR3 protein: CASSQIAGGQDYNEQFF. CDR3 DNA: TGTGCCAGCAGCCAAATAGCGGGGGGGCAGGACTACAATGAGCAGTTCTTC.

The chain links TRBV5-1 to TRBJ2-7; the D is unclear. CDR3 length equals 13 residues. Germline values: CDR1 SGHRS, CDR2 YFSETQ. V shed 0 bases and J shed 5 bases, with 9 bases lying between them. Here the CDR3 DNA reads TGCGCCAGCAGCTTGGTCGGTGGTAACGAGCAGTACTTC. It translates to CASSLVGGNEQYF.

The V and J genes are TRBV29-1 and TRBJ2-1, with a tentative D call TRBD2 (6 bases). CDR1 SQVTM and CDR2 ANQGSEA come from the germline V gene. Trimming stripped 8 bases from V and 5 bases from J, with 19 bases between. There are 14 residues in the CDR3. CDR3 protein: CSIRRGSGHNEQFF. The CDR3 DNA reads TGCAGCATACGGAGGGGCTCGGGGCACAATGAGCAGTTCTTC.

The chain recombines TRBV5-8 with TRBJ2-7; D might be TRBD2 (6 bases). Germline V lookup: CDR1 SGHTS, CDR2 YDEGEE. CDR3 length: 16 residues. The V gene lost 0 bases and the J gene lost 3 bases, with 16 bases spanning the gap. The CDR3 DNA reads as TGTGCCAGCAGCTTGGGGGGGAGGTACAACAACTACGAGCAGTACTTC. This encodes CASSLGGRYNNYEQYF.

This rearrangement joins TRBV19 to TRBJ2-3; 7 bases match TRBD1. The V gene end was trimmed by 8 bases and the J gene end by 1 base; junction bases not matched to a gene: 3. Germline CDR1 reads LNHDA; CDR2 reads SQIVND (reference sequence). The CDR3 totals 13 residues. The CDR3 nucleotides are TGTGCCAGTGGGACAGCGGGCACAGATACGCAGTATTTT. Protein product: CASGTAGTDTQYF.

The chain combines TRBV18 with TRBJ2-5, with a possible D match to TRBD2 (6 bases). The CDR3 consists of 14 residues. V was pared by 6 bases and J by 1 base, with 12 bases between. Germline V gene sequence: CDR1 KGHSH, CDR2 LQKENI. CDR3 DNA: TGTGCCAGCTCTCAATACGGGGGCCAAGAGACCCAGTACTTC. The encoded protein is CASSQYGGQETQYF.

This clone was counted a single time. The J gene is TRBJ1-1, the V gene TRBV29-1, with a weak D call TRBD1 (6 bases). The germline V gene has CDR1 SQVTM and CDR2 ANQGSEA. This CDR3 is 13 amino acids long. Trimming took off 7 bases at V and 1 base at J, with 13 bases between the two ends. DNA of the CDR3: TGCAGCGCAGCGACAGGTTCGAACACTGAAGCTTTCTTT. It translates to CSAATGSNTEAFF.

CDR3: CASSLDGREAGYTF. For the CDR3, the DNA is TGCGCCAGCAGCTTGGATGGCAGGGAAGCTGGCTACACCTTC. The J gene is TRBJ1-2, the V gene TRBV5-1; possible D gene TRBD1, 5 bases. Germline loops: CDR1 SGHRS, CDR2 YFSETQ. CDR3 length: 14 residues. Trimming cost V 0 bases and J 7 bases, with 13 bases left between them.

The rearrangement joins TRBV13 to TRBJ2-7, with D perhaps TRBD2 (6 bases). The CDR3 is 13 amino acids. Germline V lookup: CDR1 PRHDT, CDR2 FYEKMQ (reference sequence). V was cut by 5 bases and J by 2 bases, with 10 bases left in between. The CDR3 nucleotides read TGTGCCAGCAGCACCCGACTAGCCTACGAGCAGTACTTC. This translates into CASSTRLAYEQYF.

The CDR3 coding sequence is TGTGCCAGCAGGGATACAGGGGAAAGCACAGATACGCAGTATTTT. It translates to CASRDTGESTDTQYF. This chain joins TRBV7-9 and TRBJ2-3; 7 bases are shared with TRBD1. After removal of 6 bases from V and 0 bases from J, the junction contained 6 bases not matched to a gene. The CDR3 is 15 amino acids. CDR1 is SEHNR, CDR2 FQNEAQ, per germline (reference sequence).

The chain employs TRBV5-1 and TRBJ2-2, with 7 nucleotides matching TRBD1. The germline V gene has CDR1 SGHRS and CDR2 YFSETQ. V lost 4 bases and J lost 3; bases outside the gene matches: 9. The CDR3 length is 16 residues. The CDR3 nucleotides read TGCGCCAGCAGCCCCTCCGGGACAGCCTACACCGGGGAGCTGTTTTTT. Protein: CASSPSGTAYTGELFF.

The chain has TRBV7-9 and TRBJ1-4; 7 nucleotides match TRBD1. The CDR3 is made up of 14 amino acids. V lost 5 bases, J lost 4 bases, and 4 bases stayed unmatched. Germline loops: CDR1 SEHNR, CDR2 FQNEAQ (reference sequence). The CDR3 bases are TGTGCCAGCAGCACCGACAGGGATAATGAAAAACTGTTTTTT. Protein sequence: CASSTDRDNEKLFF.

This chain links TRBV6-5 with TRBJ1-2, with 9 nucleotides matching TRBD1. Germline trimming cut 2 bases from V and 4 bases from J; bases unmatched to any gene: 8. The length of the CDR3 is 16 residues. Germline CDR1 reads MNHEY; CDR2 reads SVGAGI. The CDR3 spells CASSYGQGTTAYGYTF. The DNA for the CDR3 is TGTGCCAGCAGTTACGGACAGGGGACGACGGCCTATGGCTACACCTTC.

The V and J genes are TRBV5-1 and TRBJ1-4; unclear D gene. Germline V CDR1 and CDR2: SGHRS, YFSETQ. The CDR3 extends over 16 amino acids. Trimming took off 5 bases at V and 3 bases at J, with 17 bases between the two ends. The CDR3 DNA is TGCGCCAGCAGACAACGAATGGCCGCAGCTAATGAAAAACTGTTTTTT. This encodes CASRQRMAAANEKLFF.

The chain employs TRBV7-9 and TRBJ1-5, with TRBD1 as a possible D gene (5 bases). The CDR3 extends over 17 amino acids. Looked up from germline, CDR1 is SEHNR and CDR2 is FQNEAQ (reference sequence). V was clipped by 0 bases and J by 9 bases, with 21 bases between them. The CDR3 loop is CASSLAPSTDRQPPQHF. DNA for the CDR3: TGTGCCAGCAGCTTAGCCCCATCGACAGATAGGCAGCCGCCCCAGCATTTT.

V and J are TRBV6-2 or TRBV6-3 and TRBJ1-1; D perhaps matches TRBD1 (6 bases). CDR3 size: 14 residues. The V end lost 6 bases, the J end lost 3 bases, and 14 bases lay between the germline ends. Germline CDR1 MNHEY, CDR2 SVGEGT. CDR3 sequence reads: CASSYRGLDTEAFF. DNA for the CDR3: TGTGCCAGCAGCTATAGGGGGTTAGACACTGAAGCTTTCTTT.

This chain joins TRBV11-3 and TRBJ2-6; 12 bases align to TRBD2. V dropped 0 bases and J dropped 2; count of bases not matched to a gene: 8. The CDR3 has 20 residues. The germline V gene encodes CDR1 SGHNT and CDR2 YENEEA. The CDR3 loop is CASSLDLSSGGAAGANVLTF. The CDR3 DNA follows: TGTGCCAGCAGCTTAGACCTTTCTAGCGGGGGGGCCGCTGGGGCCAACGTCCTGACTTTC.

The chain uses TRBV6-5 and TRBJ1-2; the D gene is possibly TRBD1 (5 bases). The germline V gene encodes CDR1 MNHEY and CDR2 SVGAGI. The CDR3 consists of 12 residues. Trimming took 8 bases from V and 2 from J, leaving 9 bases between them. The CDR3 here is CASLTVNYGYTF. CDR3 DNA sequence: TGTGCCAGCCTGACAGTGAACTATGGCTACACCTTC.

V gene TRBV11-2 combines with J gene TRBJ2-5; tentatively, D is TRBD2 (7 bases). The CDR3 runs 16 residues. The germline CDR1 and CDR2 sequences are SGHAT and FQNNGV. Trimming took 0 bases from V and 4 from J, leaving 15 bases between them. CDR3 residues: CASSLDGGARRETQYF. The CDR3 bases are TGTGCCAGCAGCTTAGATGGGGGGGCAAGGCGAGAGACCCAGTACTTC.